The 22 T cell receptor beta chains presented below share a single source sample, sequenced in a study of T cell responses to AZD1222 COVID-19 vaccine. Sequencing was performed with immunoSEQ multiplex PCR; in TCRdb, only in-frame clones are kept and a portion is missing. The sample lists some 100,000 clones; 85% to 90% were seen once. Sequences were derived from peripheral blood, sampled on day 0 of AZD1222 vaccination. The receptors stem from an adult in good health.

V and J are TRBV18 and TRBJ2-1; 12 nucleotides line up with TRBD1. The CDR3 covers 17 residues. Trimming cost V 3 bases and J 1 base; bases outside gene matches: 4. Looked up from germline, CDR1 is KGHSH and CDR2 is LQKENI. This chain's CDR3 is CASSPGTGGSSYNEQFF. The CDR3 bases are TGTGCCAGCTCACCCGGGACAGGGGGCTCTTCCTACAATGAGCAGTTCTTC.

The chain uses TRBV7-6 and TRBJ2-7; a weak D match, TRBD2 (7 bases). This CDR3 is built from 15 residues. V was pared by 3 bases and J by 2 bases, with 14 bases between. Germline V gene data show CDR1 as SGHVS and CDR2 as FNYEAQ. CDR3 amino acids: CASSFGLGGPYEQYF. As DNA, the CDR3 is TGTGCCAGCAGCTTCGGACTAGGGGGGCCCTACGAGCAGTACTTC. Full variable domain (missing parts from reference TRBV7-6 and TRBJ2-7): GAGVSQSPRYKVTKRGQDVALRCDPISGHVSLYWYRQALGQGPEFLTYFNYEAQQDKSGLPNDRFSAERPEGSISTLTIQRTEQRDSAMYRCASSFGLGGPYEQYFGPGTRLTVT.

The chain links TRBV18 to TRBJ1-1; TRBD1 is a possible D gene (5 bases). CDR1 is KGHSH and CDR2 is LQKENI in the germline V gene. V lost 0 bases and J lost 6, with 17 bases in between. The CDR3 is 16 residues long. The CDR3 region has the DNA TGTGCCAGCTCACCACCTGGGGCAGGCGTCGATGCTGAAGCTTTCTTT. Protein product: CASSPPGAGVDAEAFF. The entire variable domain, with the rest obtained from reference TRBV18 and TRBJ1-1, is as follows: NAGVMQNPRHLVRRRGQEARLRCSPMKGHSHVYWYRQLPEEGLKFMVYLQKENIIDESGMPKERFSAEFPKEGPSILRIQQVVRGDSAAYFCASSPPGAGVDAEAFFGQGTRLTVV.

The chain carries TRBV9 and TRBJ2-7; 7 bases agree with TRBD1. The CDR3 totals 17 residues. The V gene's germline CDR1 is SGDLS and CDR2 YYNGEE. The V gene end was trimmed by 0 bases and the J gene end by 1 base; junction bases not matched to a gene: 10. CDR3 nucleotide sequence: TGTGCCAGCAGCGTAGGGCTCCAGGGCAGGGGGTCCTACGAGCAGTACTTC. This sequence encodes CASSVGLQGRGSYEQYF.

V gene TRBV30 combines with J gene TRBJ1-1, with a possible D match to TRBD1 (5 bases). V lost 0 bases to trimming and J lost 4 bases, with 9 bases between them. Germline values: CDR1 GTSNPN, CDR2 SVGIG (reference sequence). The CDR3 has 13 amino acids. DNA for the CDR3: TGTGCCTGGAGTGTATCCAGGGCCACTGAAGCTTTCTTT. Translating gives CAWSVSRATEAFF. The full variable domain, in which reference TRBV30 and TRBJ1-1 provide the parts outside the CDR3, is SQTIHQWPATLVQPVGSPLSLECTVEGTSNPNLYWYRQAAGRGLQLLFYSVGIGQISSEVPQNLSASRPQDRQFILSSKKLLLSDSGFYLCAWSVSRATEAFFGQGTRLTVV.

The J gene is TRBJ1-2, the V gene TRBV6-5; 10 bases map to TRBD1. Per the germline V gene, CDR1 is MNHEY and CDR2 is SVGAGI. The CDR3 runs 14 residues. J gave up 5 bases and V 6 bases, and 6 bases lay outside the gene matches. This CDR3 reads CASRRDRGLYGYTF. CDR3 bases: TGTGCCAGCAGACGGGACAGGGGTTTGTATGGCTACACCTTC.

The chain links TRBV5-1 to TRBJ1-1; 7 bases agree with TRBD1. The V and J ends lost 4 bases and 1 base, in that order; junction bases with no gene match: 4. Germline values: CDR1 SGHRS, CDR2 YFSETQ. The CDR3 is 14 amino acids. The CDR3 DNA reads TGCGCCAGCAGCCCGACAGGGAGGAACACTGAAGCTTTCTTT. Protein product: CASSPTGRNTEAFF.

The J gene is TRBJ2-1, the V gene TRBV6-5; D is unresolved. Germline V gene lookup returns CDR1 MNHEY and CDR2 SVGAGI. V was shortened by 9 bases and J by 7 bases, with 10 bases between the two germline ends. The CDR3 runs 11 residues. The CDR3 here is CASYIGNEQFF. For the CDR3, the DNA is TGTGCCAGTTACATAGGGAATGAGCAGTTCTTC.

Here the CDR3 DNA reads TGCGCCAGCAGCCAAGTTCCCGGGAGCTACTACAATGAGCAGTTCTTC. It codes for CASSQVPGSYYNEQFF. The chain joins TRBV4-1 to TRBJ2-1, with D perhaps TRBD2 (6 bases). The germline V gene encodes CDR1 MGHRA and CDR2 YSYEKL. V was pared by 1 base and J by 3 bases, with 13 bases between. The length of the CDR3 is 16 residues.

As regards this clone: The same CDR3 arises from other DNA sequences in this sample as well. The rearrangement uses TRBV2 and TRBJ2-7; no definite D call. CDR1 and CDR2 (germline): SNHLY, FYNNEI. Trimming took 2 bases from V and 3 from J, leaving 5 bases between them. The CDR3 spans 12 residues. The CDR3 sequence is CASSEQGYEQYF. CDR3 DNA sequence: TGTGCCAGCAGTGAACAAGGCTACGAGCAGTACTTC.

This clone has a handful of counts. The genes are TRBV6-6 and TRBJ1-2, with a weak D call TRBD1 (6 bases). This CDR3 contains 15 residues. Germline assignment: CDR1 MNHNY and CDR2 SVGAGI (reference sequence). Trimming shortened V by 6 bases and J by 2 bases, and 16 bases separated the two germline ends. The CDR3 coding sequence is TGTGCCAGCAGACACCGCCCGGGACAAAACTATGGCTACACCTTC. The encoded protein is CASRHRPGQNYGYTF.

The chain links TRBV18 to TRBJ2-1; no firm D call. Trimming stripped 0 bases from V and 3 bases from J, with 12 bases between. The CDR3 totals 16 residues. CDR1 is KGHSH and CDR2 is LQKENI in the germline V gene. The CDR3 is CASSPPKESFYNEQFF. The DNA of the CDR3 is TGTGCCAGCTCACCACCAAAAGAATCTTTCTACAATGAGCAGTTCTTC.

The V gene is TRBV6-1, the J gene TRBJ2-1; 14 bases are a match to TRBD2. Germline CDR1 MNHNS, CDR2 SASEGT. The CDR3 spans 19 residues. V lost 1 base, J lost 1 base, and 6 bases stayed unmatched. CDR3 region: CASSEDGTSGRISYNEQFF. The CDR3 nucleotides are TGTGCCAGCAGTGAAGACGGGACTAGCGGGAGAATTTCCTACAATGAGCAGTTCTTC.

This clone was seen a few times. The chain has TRBV6-5 and TRBJ1-2; tentatively, D is TRBD1 (6 bases). V gave up 4 bases and J gave up 8 bases, with 11 bases separating them. Per germline, CDR1 MNHEY and CDR2 SVGAGI. The length of the CDR3 is 12 residues. The CDR3 DNA reads as TGTGCCAGCAGTTCGTACAGGGCGGGCTACACCTTC. Amino acids: CASSSYRAGYTF.

The chain combines TRBV2 with TRBJ2-1; D gene ambiguous. V gave up 4 bases and J gave up 7 bases, with 5 bases separating them. Per the germline V gene, CDR1 is SNHLY and CDR2 is FYNNEI. This CDR3 is built from 11 residues. The CDR3 DNA is TGTGCCAGCAGTGGTCGAAATGAGCAGTTCTTC. Amino acids: CASSGRNEQFF.

This rearrangement joins TRBV6-5 to TRBJ1-1, with D possibly matching TRBD1 (5 bases). Germline V gives CDR1 MNHEY, CDR2 SVGAGI. V was cut by 5 bases and J by 6 bases, with 13 bases left in between. The CDR3 extends over 13 amino acids. CDR3 region: CASSKAGWAEAFF. CDR3 coding DNA: TGTGCCAGCAGTAAGGCAGGGTGGGCTGAAGCTTTCTTT.

The rearrangement links TRBV7-9 to TRBJ2-1, with TRBD1 identical over 10 bases. Unmatched junction bases numbered 7, after V lost 4 bases and J lost 1 base. Germline V gene lookup returns CDR1 SEHNR and CDR2 FQNEAQ (reference sequence). This CDR3 spans 17 amino acids. CDR3 sequence: CASSSIPGQGSYNEQFF. CDR3 nucleotide sequence: TGTGCCAGCAGCTCTATTCCGGGACAGGGGTCCTACAATGAGCAGTTCTTC. The full variable domain, rest sourced from reference TRBV7-9 and TRBJ2-1, is DTGVSQNPRHKITKRGQNVTFRCDPISEHNRLYWYRQTLGQGPEFLTYFQNEAQLEKSRLLSDRFSAERPKGSFSTLEIQRTEQGDSAMYLCASSSIPGQGSYNEQFFGPGTRLTVL.

The chain carries TRBV19 and TRBJ2-7, with D perhaps TRBD1 (5 bases). This CDR3 has 15 amino acids. The V and J ends lost 5 bases and 3 bases respectively, with 17 bases between them. Germline values: CDR1 LNHDA, CDR2 SQIVND (reference sequence). In nucleotides, the CDR3 is TGTGCCAGTAGTTATACCGGGTCCCAGGGCTACGAGCAGTACTTC. Protein sequence: CASSYTGSQGYEQYF.

This clone was observed a single time. The chain has TRBV6-5 and TRBJ1-2; a weak D match, TRBD1 (6 bases). Germline CDR1 and CDR2: MNHEY and SVGAGI. V was shortened by 1 base and J by 6 bases, with 15 bases between the two germline ends. CDR3 size: 15 residues. The CDR3 DNA reads as TGTGCCAGCAGTTACTACAGGGAGGGGACGGATGGCTACACCTTC. Protein: CASSYYREGTDGYTF.

J is TRBJ2-7 and V is TRBV30; D is unclear. Per the germline V gene, CDR1 is GTSNPN and CDR2 is SVGIG (reference sequence). The CDR3 is 14 amino acids. The ends were cut back, 4 bases at V and 0 bases at J, with 13 bases in the middle. CDR3 residues: CAWTRGSPSYEQYF. The CDR3, as DNA: TGTGCCTGGACAAGAGGAAGTCCCTCCTACGAGCAGTACTTC.

This clone appeared a single time. The chain recombines TRBV7-2 with TRBJ2-1; 9 bases are shared with TRBD1. Trimming removed 5 bases from V and 0 bases from J; junction bases left unmatched: 2. Germline values: CDR1 SGHTA, CDR2 FQGNSA. The CDR3 spans 15 residues. The CDR3 reads CASSKTGGSYNEQFF. CDR3 DNA: TGTGCCAGCAGCAAGACAGGGGGCTCCTACAATGAGCAGTTCTTC.

CDR3 in amino acids: CASSQDAAGPTYEQYF. The CDR3 region has the DNA TGCGCCAGCAGCCAAGATGCGGCGGGTCCAACCTACGAGCAGTACTTC. This sequence joins TRBV4-1 and TRBJ2-7, with D tentatively TRBD2 (5 bases). The CDR3 runs 16 residues. Germline V CDR1 and CDR2: MGHRA, YSYEKL. V lost 0 bases to trimming and J lost 2 bases, with 14 bases between them.